This T cell receptor (beta chain) was sequenced for a study of blood T cell repertoires in COVID-19. Study background: Material from acute and convalescent COVID-19 was sourced from the United States, Italy and Spain. Sources were T cells, B-cell-depleted T cells, or PBMCs; the material itself was cDNA or gDNA.

The CDR3 spans 17 residues. V lost 3 bases and J 1 base, leaving 19 bases between the germline ends. Germline V gene data show CDR1 as MNHEY and CDR2 as SMNVEV (reference sequence). During active infection, Seattle patients enrolled and were then monitored through disease. Original processing notes: Reference gene primer amplification in the assay estimated nucleated cell counts. Generated by immunoSEQ multiplex PCR, the TCRdb table keeps only in-frame clones and is missing some. For V, J and clone size, that table is used; D and trimming come from the DNA. The table has 150,000 to 200,000 clones, roughly 87% seen once.

Sequencing input: peripheral blood. The TCR sequence derives from a woman in her 70s with COVID-19, enrolled during active disease. V usage is TRBV27 and J usage is TRBJ2-7, with D possibly matching TRBD1 (5 bases). CDR3 bases: TGTGCCAGCAGTTTCTTAAGATTAGGGGTCTCGTCCTACGAGCAGTACTTC. As protein: CASSFLRLGVSSYEQYF.